Following are 28 T cell receptor beta chains from one sample sequenced in a study of cytomegalovirus exposure and HLA in healthy donors. The PCR employed 60 Vbeta primers together with 13 Jbeta primers. Sequencing was performed with immunoSEQ multiplex PCR; in TCRdb, only in-frame clones are kept and a portion is missing. There are 220,000 or so clones in the sample; roughly 80% occur only once, and 2.7% lies in the top ten. Sequenced sample: PBMCs. These receptors were taken from a woman in her 40s in good health and CMV-seronegative.

This clone was seen a single time. The rearrangement uses TRBV18 and TRBJ2-5, with 8 positions matching TRBD1. V dropped 0 bases and J dropped 5; count of bases not matched to a gene: 5. The CDR3 has 15 amino acids. In germline, CDR1 is KGHSH, CDR2 LQKENI. The CDR3 DNA sequence: TGTGCCAGCTCACCACCGGACAGGGTGAGGGAGACCCAGTACTTC. Its translation is CASSPPDRVRETQYF. The whole variable domain, remainder taken from reference TRBV18 and TRBJ2-5, is NAGVMQNPRHLVRRRGQEARLRCSPMKGHSHVYWYRQLPEEGLKFMVYLQKENIIDESGMPKERFSAEFPKEGPSILRIQQVVRGDSAAYFCASSPPDRVRETQYFGPGTRLLVL.

The chain carries TRBV29-1 and TRBJ1-1; the match to TRBD1 covers 8 bases. The ends lost 8 bases at V and 1 base at J; junction bases unmatched: 9. Germline V gives CDR1 SQVTM, CDR2 ANQGSEA. The CDR3 contains 14 residues. The CDR3 here is CSFNRGTGNTEAFF. The CDR3 coding sequence is TGCAGCTTCAACAGGGGGACAGGGAACACTGAAGCTTTCTTT.

The chain uses TRBV7-8 and TRBJ2-7; TRBD2 matches at 9 bases. The CDR3 contains 18 residues. The trim removed 2 bases at V and 7 bases at J, leaving 18 bases unmatched. The V gene's germline CDR1 is SGHVS and CDR2 FQNEAQ. This chain's CDR3 is CASSLILAGPEGLREQYF. DNA of the CDR3: TGTGCCAGCAGCTTAATACTAGCGGGTCCCGAGGGTTTGAGGGAGCAGTACTTC.

The chain links TRBV30 to TRBJ2-7; 8 bases map to TRBD1. The CDR3 length is 13 residues. Germline V gene data show CDR1 as GTSNPN and CDR2 as SVGIG (reference sequence). V gave up 2 bases and J gave up 9 bases; unmatched junction bases: 9. The CDR3 nucleotides are TGTGCCTGGAGTTTTGGACAGGGCATCGGGCAGTACTTC. As protein: CAWSFGQGIGQYF.

The V gene is TRBV27, the J gene TRBJ2-7, with TRBD2 matching 7 bases. The trim removed 4 bases at V and 1 base at J, leaving 7 bases unmatched. The CDR3 has 15 amino acids. From germline, CDR1 is MNHEY and CDR2 SMNVEV (reference sequence). Here the CDR3 reads CASSSRGSGSYEQYF. CDR3 sequence (DNA): TGTGCCAGCAGTTCCCGTGGTAGCGGGTCCTACGAGCAGTACTTC.

The chain links TRBV5-4 to TRBJ1-2, with TRBD1 matching over 9 bases. After removal of 4 bases from V and 4 bases from J, the junction contained 11 bases not matched to a gene. The CDR3 is 16 amino acids. Germline V gene lookup returns CDR1 SGHNT and CDR2 YYREEE (reference sequence). This chain's CDR3 is CASSTAGTGTGYGYTF. The CDR3 nucleotides are TGTGCCAGCAGCACAGCCGGGACAGGGACAGGCTATGGCTACACCTTC. Based on the CDR3 plus reference TRBV5-4 and TRBJ1-2, the full variable domain is ETGVTQSPTHLIKTRGQQVTLRCSSQSGHNTVSWYQQALGQGPQFIFQYYREEENGRGNFPPRFSGLQFPNYSSELNVNALELDDSALYLCASSTAGTGTGYGYTFGSGTRLTVV.

CDR3 sequence (DNA): TGTGCCAGCAGCCCGGTAGTAGCGGTCCGGTGGCCCCAGTACTTC. It translates to CASSPVVAVRWPQYF. This rearrangement joins TRBV7-2 to TRBJ2-5; D is perhaps TRBD2 (6 bases). The CDR3 is 15 residues long. V was trimmed by 5 bases and J by 9 bases, leaving 22 bases between them. Germline V gene sequence: CDR1 SGHTA, CDR2 FQGNSA.

The chain is built from TRBV7-2 and TRBJ1-5, with D perhaps TRBD1 (5 bases). With 3 bases removed from V and 1 base from J, the gap between germline ends came to 7 bases. The CDR3 covers 14 residues. The germline CDR1 and CDR2 sequences are SGHTA and FQGNSA. The CDR3 nucleotides are TGTGCCAGCAGCTTGCGGGACAGCAATCAGCCCCAGCATTTT. This sequence encodes CASSLRDSNQPQHF.

The V gene is TRBV7-9, the J gene TRBJ2-6; 8 positions agree with TRBD1. Germline loops: CDR1 SEHNR, CDR2 FQNEAQ (reference sequence). V lost 4 bases, J lost 2 bases, and 13 bases stayed unmatched. The CDR3 is 19 residues long. CDR3 residues: CASSSREGTGQAGANVLTF. As DNA, the CDR3 is TGTGCCAGCAGCTCCCGTGAAGGGACAGGTCAAGCTGGGGCCAACGTCCTGACTTTC.

This sequence joins TRBV4-1 and TRBJ1-2; D unresolved. CDR1 MGHRA and CDR2 YSYEKL come from the germline V gene. Trimming took off 0 bases at V and 8 bases at J, with 13 bases between the two ends. The CDR3 has 14 amino acids. The CDR3 sequence is CASSQEGRSSGYTF. The CDR3 DNA reads TGCGCCAGCAGCCAAGAGGGGAGGTCCAGCGGCTACACCTTC.

The genes are TRBV7-2 and TRBJ1-2, with D unclear. This CDR3 has 15 amino acids. Germline V gene data show CDR1 as SGHTA and CDR2 as FQGNSA. V was trimmed by 0 bases and J by 5 bases, leaving 13 bases between them. The CDR3 DNA reads as TGTGCCAGCAGCTTAGCGTATACGGGTAGATATGGCTACACCTTC. Translated, it gives CASSLAYTGRYGYTF.

The chain joins TRBV7-9 to TRBJ2-1; D is undetermined. V lost 0 bases and J 0 bases, leaving 3 bases between the germline ends. This CDR3 spans 14 amino acids. Germline V gives CDR1 SEHNR, CDR2 FQNEAQ (reference sequence). CDR3 sequence reads: CASSLANSYNEQFF. CDR3 in DNA: TGTGCCAGCAGCTTAGCTAACTCCTACAATGAGCAGTTCTTC.

This CDR3 reads CASSVGTGDPEQYF. DNA of the CDR3: TGTGCCAGCAGCGTAGGGACAGGGGATCCCGAGCAGTACTTC. The gene calls are TRBV9 and TRBJ2-7, with 9 nucleotides matching TRBD1. With 0 bases clipped from V and 6 bases from J, the junction kept 4 bases outside the gene matches. This CDR3 contains 14 residues. CDR1 SGDLS and CDR2 YYNGEE come from the germline V gene.

V usage is TRBV6-6 and J usage is TRBJ2-3, with 7 bases fitting TRBD2. This CDR3 region has 14 residues. Germline V lookup: CDR1 MNHNY, CDR2 SVGAGI (reference sequence). V was pared by 7 bases and J by 6 bases, with 10 bases of the junction left unmatched. This CDR3 is CASNPSGQRDTQYF. The CDR3 DNA sequence: TGTGCCAGCAACCCTAGCGGCCAGAGGGATACGCAGTATTTT.

J is TRBJ2-1 and V is TRBV6-4, with D possibly matching TRBD2 (6 bases). This CDR3 region has 14 residues. The ends were cut back, 3 bases at V and 7 bases at J, with 13 bases in the middle. Germline V lookup: CDR1 MRHNA, CDR2 SNTAGT. The CDR3 nucleotides are TGTGCCAGCAGTGAACTAGCATCAGGGAATGAGCAGTTCTTC. It encodes CASSELASGNEQFF.

The chain recombines TRBV18 with TRBJ1-3; D uncertain. Between the trimmed V and J ends, which lost 3 bases and 2 bases, there was a span of 17 bases. This CDR3 contains 17 residues. Germline V gene data show CDR1 as KGHSH and CDR2 as LQKENI. CDR3 sequence: CASSPRVPITAGNTIYF. CDR3 bases: TGTGCCAGCTCACCTCGGGTCCCCATAACGGCTGGAAACACCATATATTTT.

The chain combines TRBV7-6 with TRBJ1-1; 9 bases align to TRBD1. V lost 5 bases to trimming and J lost 5 bases; unmatched junction nucleotides: 3. The CDR3 runs 13 residues. Germline V gives CDR1 SGHVS, CDR2 FNYEAQ. The CDR3 bases are TGTGCCAGCAGCACAGGGGGCTTGACTGAAGCTTTCTTT. Its protein product is CASSTGGLTEAFF. The variable domain in full, with the rest retrieved from reference TRBV7-6 and TRBJ1-1, is GAGVSQSPRYKVTKRGQDVALRCDPISGHVSLYWYRQALGQGPEFLTYFNYEAQQDKSGLPNDRFSAERPEGSISTLTIQRTEQRDSAMYRCASSTGGLTEAFFGQGTRLTVV.

The chain employs TRBV2 and TRBJ2-7, with 13 bases lining up with TRBD2. The CDR3 consists of 17 residues. V was clipped by 2 bases and J by 3 bases; unmatched bases: 7. Looked up from germline, CDR1 is SNHLY and CDR2 is FYNNEI. The CDR3 bases are TGTGCCAGCAGTGAATCGGGACTAGCGGGACCCAACTACGAGCAGTACTTC. It is translated as CASSESGLAGPNYEQYF.

V gene TRBV7-6 combines with J gene TRBJ2-2; TRBD1 agrees at 9 bases. The CDR3 spans 14 residues. Germline CDR1 is SGHVS and CDR2 is FNYEAQ. Losses at the gene ends were 5 bases for V and 5 bases for J; bases not matched to a gene: 3. CDR3 bases: TGTGCCAGCAGCATCGGACAGGGGACCGGGGAGCTGTTTTTT. Protein: CASSIGQGTGELFF.

This clone was observed once. V and J are TRBV15 and TRBJ1-1; a possible D gene is TRBD1 (6 bases). V was cut by 3 bases and J by 1 base, with 12 bases left in between. CDR1 is LNHNV and CDR2 is YYDKDF in the germline V gene (reference sequence). The CDR3 covers 15 residues. CDR3 sequence: CATSSWSGANTEAFF. CDR3 sequence (DNA): TGTGCCACCAGCAGTTGGTCAGGGGCGAACACTGAAGCTTTCTTT.

The CDR3 nucleotides read TGTGCCAGCAGCCCAGGTGAACTAGCGGGAAGGTCAGATACGCAGTATTTT. Amino acid sequence: CASSPGELAGRSDTQYF. The V gene is TRBV7-9, the J gene TRBJ2-3; 10 bases fit TRBD2. V lost 5 bases and J lost 4; bases outside the gene matches: 12. CDR3 size: 17 residues. Per germline, CDR1 SEHNR and CDR2 FQNEAQ (reference sequence).

The rearrangement joins TRBV27 to TRBJ1-5, with TRBD1 as a possible D gene (6 bases). The V and J ends lost 6 bases and 2 bases respectively, with 11 bases between them. Germline-derived CDR1 and CDR2 are MNHEY and SMNVEV (reference sequence). The CDR3 spans 14 residues. In DNA form, the CDR3 reads TGTGCCAGCAGACAGACAGGTCGCAATCAGCCCCAGCATTTT. Translation: CASRQTGRNQPQHF.

The J gene is TRBJ2-1, the V gene TRBV7-2, with 16 nucleotides matching TRBD2. The CDR3 sequence is 19 residues long. Germline assignment: CDR1 SGHTA and CDR2 FQGNSA. With V trimmed by 1 base and J by 4 bases, 7 bases remained unmatched. In DNA, the CDR3 is TGTGCCAGCAGCTTAGGGGGACTAGCGGGAGGGGATAAATACAATGAGCAGTTCTTC. Protein sequence: CASSLGGLAGGDKYNEQFF.

The chain employs TRBV27 and TRBJ2-7, with 7 bases matching TRBD1. V shed 5 bases and J 0 bases; nucleotides not matched to a gene: 7. Germline lookup yields CDR1 MNHEY and CDR2 SMNVEV (reference sequence). This CDR3 comprises 15 residues. In DNA, the CDR3 is TGTGCCAGCAGTGCCGACAGGGTAATCTCCTACGAGCAGTACTTC. Residues: CASSADRVISYEQYF.

The chain is built from TRBV18 and TRBJ2-5; tentatively, D is TRBD1 (5 bases). The CDR3 spans 15 residues. Germline V CDR1 and CDR2: KGHSH, LQKENI. V was pared by 6 bases and J by 1 base, with 15 bases between. The CDR3 bases are TGTGCCAGCTCCCAACTTTTACAGGCCCAAGAGACCCAGTACTTC. Residues: CASSQLLQAQETQYF.

The V gene is TRBV5-6, the J gene TRBJ1-1; no firm D call. The length of the CDR3 is 13 residues. Trimming shortened V by 0 bases and J by 0 bases, and 3 bases separated the two germline ends. Germline V gives CDR1 SGHDT, CDR2 YYEEEE. The CDR3 region has the DNA TGTGCCAGCAGCTTGGCGTTGAACACTGAAGCTTTCTTT. It yields the protein CASSLALNTEAFF.

This clone was counted between two and nine times. This chain joins TRBV19 and TRBJ2-1; 7 bases are shared with TRBD1. The germline V gene has CDR1 LNHDA and CDR2 SQIVND (reference sequence). The V gene end was trimmed by 6 bases and the J gene end by 0 bases; junction bases not matched to a gene: 8. This CDR3 contains 16 residues. CDR3 nucleotide sequence: TGTGCCAGTAGCATTGACAGGGTGAGCTCCTACAATGAGCAGTTCTTC. Its protein is CASSIDRVSSYNEQFF.

This rearrangement joins TRBV27 to TRBJ2-7, with D hard to call. Germline-derived CDR1 and CDR2 are MNHEY and SMNVEV (reference sequence). V gave up 7 bases and J gave up 6 bases, with 19 bases separating them. The length of the CDR3 is 14 residues. CDR3 protein: CASKSGRPSSEQYF. In DNA form, the CDR3 reads TGTGCCAGCAAATCTGGCAGGCCCAGCTCCGAGCAGTACTTC.